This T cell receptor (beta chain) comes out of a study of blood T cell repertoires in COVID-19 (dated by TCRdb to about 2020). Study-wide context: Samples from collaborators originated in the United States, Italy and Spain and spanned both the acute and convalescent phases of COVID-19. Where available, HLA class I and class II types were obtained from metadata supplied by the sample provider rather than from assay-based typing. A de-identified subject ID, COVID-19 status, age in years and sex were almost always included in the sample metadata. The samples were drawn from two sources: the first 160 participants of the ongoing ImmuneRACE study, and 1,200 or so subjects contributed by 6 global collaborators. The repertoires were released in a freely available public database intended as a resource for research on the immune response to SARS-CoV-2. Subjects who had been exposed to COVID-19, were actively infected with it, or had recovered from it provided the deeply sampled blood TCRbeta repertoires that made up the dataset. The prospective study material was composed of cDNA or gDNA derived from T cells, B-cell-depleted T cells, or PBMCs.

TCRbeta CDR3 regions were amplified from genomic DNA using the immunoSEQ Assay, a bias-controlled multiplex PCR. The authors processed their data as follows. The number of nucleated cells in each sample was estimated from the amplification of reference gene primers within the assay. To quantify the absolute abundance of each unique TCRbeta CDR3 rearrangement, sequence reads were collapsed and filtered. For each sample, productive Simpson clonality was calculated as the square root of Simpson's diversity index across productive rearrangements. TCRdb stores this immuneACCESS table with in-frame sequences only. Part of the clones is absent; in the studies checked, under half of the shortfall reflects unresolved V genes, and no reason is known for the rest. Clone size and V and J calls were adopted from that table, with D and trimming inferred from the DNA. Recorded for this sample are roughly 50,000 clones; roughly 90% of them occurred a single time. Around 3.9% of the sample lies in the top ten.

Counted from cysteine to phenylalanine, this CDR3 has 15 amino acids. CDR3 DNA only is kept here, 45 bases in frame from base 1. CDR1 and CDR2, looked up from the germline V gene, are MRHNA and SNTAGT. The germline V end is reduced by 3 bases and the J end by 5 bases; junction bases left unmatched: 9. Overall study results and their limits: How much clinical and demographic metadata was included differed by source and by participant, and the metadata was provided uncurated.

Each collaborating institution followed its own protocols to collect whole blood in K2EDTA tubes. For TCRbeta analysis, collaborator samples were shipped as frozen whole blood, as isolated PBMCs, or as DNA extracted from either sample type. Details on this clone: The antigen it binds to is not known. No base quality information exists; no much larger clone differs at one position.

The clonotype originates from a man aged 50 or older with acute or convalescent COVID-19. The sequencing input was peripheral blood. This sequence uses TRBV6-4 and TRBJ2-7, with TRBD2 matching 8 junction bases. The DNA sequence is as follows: TGTGCCAGCAGTGATCGGCGGGGACTAGTCAACGAGCAGTACTTC. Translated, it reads CASSDRRGLVNEQYF.